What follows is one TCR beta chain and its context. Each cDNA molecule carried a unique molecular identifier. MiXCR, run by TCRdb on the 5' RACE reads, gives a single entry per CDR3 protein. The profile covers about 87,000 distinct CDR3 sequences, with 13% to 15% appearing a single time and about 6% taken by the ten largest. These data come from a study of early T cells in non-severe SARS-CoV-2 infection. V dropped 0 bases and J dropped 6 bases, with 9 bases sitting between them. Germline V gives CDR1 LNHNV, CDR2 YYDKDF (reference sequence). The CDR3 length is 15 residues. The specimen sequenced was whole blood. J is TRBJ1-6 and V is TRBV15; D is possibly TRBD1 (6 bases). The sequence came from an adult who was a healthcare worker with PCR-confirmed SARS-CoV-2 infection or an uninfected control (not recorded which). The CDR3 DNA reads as TGTGCCACCAGCAGAGATGGACAGATTAATTCACCCCTCCACTTT. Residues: CATSRDGQINSPLHF.